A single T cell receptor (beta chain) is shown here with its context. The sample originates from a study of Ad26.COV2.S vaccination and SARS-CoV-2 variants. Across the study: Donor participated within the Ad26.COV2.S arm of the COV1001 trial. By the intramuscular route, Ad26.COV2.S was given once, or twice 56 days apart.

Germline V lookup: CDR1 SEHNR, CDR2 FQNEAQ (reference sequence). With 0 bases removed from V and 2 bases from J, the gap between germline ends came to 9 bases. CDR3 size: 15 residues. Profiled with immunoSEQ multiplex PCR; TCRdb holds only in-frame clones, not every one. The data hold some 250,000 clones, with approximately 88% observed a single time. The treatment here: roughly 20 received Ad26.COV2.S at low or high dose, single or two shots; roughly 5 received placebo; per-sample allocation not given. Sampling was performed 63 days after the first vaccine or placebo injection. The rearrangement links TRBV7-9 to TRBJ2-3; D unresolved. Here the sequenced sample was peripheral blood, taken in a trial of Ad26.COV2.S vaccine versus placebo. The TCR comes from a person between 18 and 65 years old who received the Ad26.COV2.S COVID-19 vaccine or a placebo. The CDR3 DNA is TGTGCCAGCAGCTTAGCGAGGCCTCCCACAGATACGCAGTATTTT. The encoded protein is CASSLARPPTDTQYF.